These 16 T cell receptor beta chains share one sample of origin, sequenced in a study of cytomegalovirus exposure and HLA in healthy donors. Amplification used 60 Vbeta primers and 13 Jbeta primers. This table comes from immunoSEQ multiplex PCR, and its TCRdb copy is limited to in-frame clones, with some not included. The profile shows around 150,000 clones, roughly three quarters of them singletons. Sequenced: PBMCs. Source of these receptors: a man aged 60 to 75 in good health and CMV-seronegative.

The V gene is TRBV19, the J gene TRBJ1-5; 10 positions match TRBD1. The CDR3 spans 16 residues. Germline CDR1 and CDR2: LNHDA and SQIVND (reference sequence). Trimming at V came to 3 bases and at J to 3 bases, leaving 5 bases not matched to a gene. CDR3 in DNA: TGTGCCAGTAGTATCCAGGGACAGGGGATCAATCAGCCCCAGCATTTT. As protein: CASSIQGQGINQPQHF.

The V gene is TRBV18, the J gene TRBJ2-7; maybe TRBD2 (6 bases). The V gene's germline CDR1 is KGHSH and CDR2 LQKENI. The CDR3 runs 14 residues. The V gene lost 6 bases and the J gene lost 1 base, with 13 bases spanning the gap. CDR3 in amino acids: CASSLSEGSYEQYF. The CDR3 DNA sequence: TGTGCCAGCTCCCTATCGGAGGGTTCCTACGAGCAGTACTTC.

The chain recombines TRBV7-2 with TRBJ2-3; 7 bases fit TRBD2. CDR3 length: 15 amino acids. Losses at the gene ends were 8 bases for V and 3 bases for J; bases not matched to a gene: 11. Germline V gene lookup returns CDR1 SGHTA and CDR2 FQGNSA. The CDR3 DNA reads TGTGCCAGCCACCTAGTTCGGCGGGAGACAGATACGCAGTATTTT. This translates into CASHLVRRETDTQYF.

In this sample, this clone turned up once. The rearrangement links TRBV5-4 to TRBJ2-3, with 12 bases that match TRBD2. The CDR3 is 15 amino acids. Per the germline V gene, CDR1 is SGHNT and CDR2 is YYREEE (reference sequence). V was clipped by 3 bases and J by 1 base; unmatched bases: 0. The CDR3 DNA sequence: TGTGCCAGCAGCTGGACTAGCGGGGGCACAGATACGCAGTATTTT. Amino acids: CASSWTSGGTDTQYF. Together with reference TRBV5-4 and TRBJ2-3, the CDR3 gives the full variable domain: ETGVTQSPTHLIKTRGQQVTLRCSSQSGHNTVSWYQQALGQGPQFIFQYYREEENGRGNFPPRFSGLQFPNYSSELNVNALELDDSALYLCASSWTSGGTDTQYFGPGTRLTVL.

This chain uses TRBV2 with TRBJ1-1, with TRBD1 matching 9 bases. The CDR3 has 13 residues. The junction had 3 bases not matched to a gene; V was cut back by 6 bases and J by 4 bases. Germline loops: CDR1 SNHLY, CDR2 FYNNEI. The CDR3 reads CASRGQGGTEAFF. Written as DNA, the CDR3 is TGTGCCAGCAGGGGACAGGGAGGCACTGAAGCTTTCTTT.

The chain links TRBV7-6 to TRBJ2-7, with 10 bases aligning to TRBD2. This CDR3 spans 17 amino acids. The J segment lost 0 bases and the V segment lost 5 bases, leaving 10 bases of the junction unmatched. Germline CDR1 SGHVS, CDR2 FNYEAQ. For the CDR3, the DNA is TGTGCCAGCAGCCCTAGCGGGGGACCCTTAAACTCCTACGAGCAGTACTTC. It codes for CASSPSGGPLNSYEQYF.

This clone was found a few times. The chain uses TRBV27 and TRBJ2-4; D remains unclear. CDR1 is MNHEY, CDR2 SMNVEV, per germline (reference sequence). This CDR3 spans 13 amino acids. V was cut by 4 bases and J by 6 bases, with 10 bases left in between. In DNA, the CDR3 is TGTGCCAGCAGTTCTAATATGAGAAACATTCAGTACTTC. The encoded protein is CASSSNMRNIQYF.

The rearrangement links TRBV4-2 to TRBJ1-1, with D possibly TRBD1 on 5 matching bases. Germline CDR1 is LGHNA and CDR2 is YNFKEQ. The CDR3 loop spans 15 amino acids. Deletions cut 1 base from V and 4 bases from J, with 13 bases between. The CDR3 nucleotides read TGTGCCAGCAGCCAAGGGAGGGGAGATGGCACTGAAGCTTTCTTT. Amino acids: CASSQGRGDGTEAFF.

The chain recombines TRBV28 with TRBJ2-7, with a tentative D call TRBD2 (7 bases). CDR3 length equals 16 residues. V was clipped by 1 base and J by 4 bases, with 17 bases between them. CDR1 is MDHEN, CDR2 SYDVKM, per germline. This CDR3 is CASSLFGGGGRYEQYF. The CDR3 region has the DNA TGTGCCAGCAGTTTATTTGGAGGCGGGGGCCGATACGAGCAGTACTTC.

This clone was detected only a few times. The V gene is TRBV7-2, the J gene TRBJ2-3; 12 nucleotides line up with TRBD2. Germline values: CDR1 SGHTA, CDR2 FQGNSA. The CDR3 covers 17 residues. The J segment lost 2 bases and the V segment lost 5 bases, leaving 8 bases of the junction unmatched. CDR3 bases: TGTGCCAGCAGCATCCGGACTAGCGGGGCGTACACAGATACGCAGTATTTT. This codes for CASSIRTSGAYTDTQYF. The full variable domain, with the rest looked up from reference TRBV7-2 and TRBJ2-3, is GAGVSQSPSNKVTEKGKDVELRCDPISGHTALYWYRQSLGQGLEFLIYFQGNSAPDKSGLPSDRFSAERTGGSVSTLTIQRTQQEDSAVYLCASSIRTSGAYTDTQYFGPGTRLTVL.

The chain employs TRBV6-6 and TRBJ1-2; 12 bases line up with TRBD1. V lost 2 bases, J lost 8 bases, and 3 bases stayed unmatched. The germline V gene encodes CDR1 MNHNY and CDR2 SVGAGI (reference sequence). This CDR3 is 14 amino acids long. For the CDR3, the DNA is TGTGCCAGCAGTTACGGGACAGGGGGCGGGGGCTACACCTTC. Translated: CASSYGTGGGGYTF.

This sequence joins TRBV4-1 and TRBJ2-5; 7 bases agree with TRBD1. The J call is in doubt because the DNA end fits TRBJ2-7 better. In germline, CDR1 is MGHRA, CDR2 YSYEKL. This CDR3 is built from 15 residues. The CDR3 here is CASSLSTGPSYEQYF. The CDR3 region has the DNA TGCGCCAGCAGCCTTTCGACAGGGCCCTCCTACGAGCAGTACTTC.

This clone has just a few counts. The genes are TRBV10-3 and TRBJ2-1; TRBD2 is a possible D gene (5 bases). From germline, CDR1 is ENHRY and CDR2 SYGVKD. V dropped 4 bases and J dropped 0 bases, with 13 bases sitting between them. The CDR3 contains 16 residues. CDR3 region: CAISGRGINSYNEQFF. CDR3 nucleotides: TGTGCCATCAGTGGACGGGGAATCAACTCCTACAATGAGCAGTTCTTC.

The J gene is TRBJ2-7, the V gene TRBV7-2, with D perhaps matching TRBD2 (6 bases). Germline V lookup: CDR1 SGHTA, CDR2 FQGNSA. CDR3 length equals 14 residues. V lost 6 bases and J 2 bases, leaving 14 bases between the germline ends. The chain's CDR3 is CASSYAEGTYEQYF. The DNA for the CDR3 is TGTGCCAGCAGTTATGCGGAGGGGACCTACGAGCAGTACTTC.

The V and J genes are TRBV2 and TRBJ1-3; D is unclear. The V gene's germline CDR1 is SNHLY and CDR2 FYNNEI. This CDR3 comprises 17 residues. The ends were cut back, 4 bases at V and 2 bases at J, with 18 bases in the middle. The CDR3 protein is CASSGSPSRITGNTIYF. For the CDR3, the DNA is TGTGCCAGCAGTGGTTCCCCCTCGAGGATTACTGGAAACACCATATATTTT.

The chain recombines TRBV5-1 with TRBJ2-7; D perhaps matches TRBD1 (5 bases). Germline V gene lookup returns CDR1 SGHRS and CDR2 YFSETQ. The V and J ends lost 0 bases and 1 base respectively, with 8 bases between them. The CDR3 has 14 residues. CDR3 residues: CASSLEAGSYEQYF. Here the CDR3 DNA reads TGCGCCAGCAGCTTGGAAGCAGGGTCCTACGAGCAGTACTTC.